The 24 T cell receptor beta chains below come from one sample, sequenced in a study of CD8 T cells in Susac syndrome. Reverse transcription of roughly 0.5 to 1 ug RNA used random hexamers. From the immunoSEQ multiplex PCR reads, TCRdb called clonotypes with MiXCR, one entry per CDR3 protein. This table has roughly 150,000 distinct CDR3 sequences, around 95% appearing once. Input material: CD8+ T cells from PBMCs. These receptors came from a human donor with Susac syndrome.

The gene calls are TRBV7-3 and TRBJ2-7; TRBD1 or TRBD2 may be the D gene (5 bases each). The germline V gene has CDR1 SGHTA and CDR2 FQGTGA. Trimming removed 4 bases at V and 5 bases at J, with 18 bases between. This CDR3 is 15 amino acids long. CDR3 bases: TGTGCCAGCAGCTCTCCGGGGACGTCGACGGACGAGCAGTACTTC. It specifies CASSSPGTSTDEQYF.

This chain connects TRBV7-9 to TRBJ2-7; TRBD2 is a possible D gene (6 bases). Germline V gene data show CDR1 as SEHNR and CDR2 as FQNEAQ (reference sequence). Trimming removed 1 base from V and 5 bases from J, with 6 bases in between. The CDR3 covers 12 residues. The CDR3 bases are TGTGCCAGCAGCTTAGGGACTAACGAGCAGTACTTC. Protein sequence: CASSLGTNEQYF.

The chain couples TRBV13 to TRBJ2-7; either TRBD1 or TRBD2 may supply D (5 bases each). Germline V gene data show CDR1 as PRHDT and CDR2 as FYEKMQ (reference sequence). V dropped 6 bases and J dropped 6 bases, with 12 bases sitting between them. This CDR3 has 12 residues. The CDR3 bases are TGTGCCAGCAGACTAGGGGAGCGCGAGCAGTACTTC. Protein sequence: CASRLGEREQYF.

The chain carries TRBV5-1 and TRBJ2-6; TRBD2 might be the D (6 bases). V was shortened by 1 base and J by 0 bases, with 11 bases between the two germline ends. Germline CDR1 and CDR2: SGHRS and YFSETQ. The CDR3 loop spans 17 amino acids. This CDR3 reads CASSLTGRGSGANVLTF. The CDR3 DNA sequence: TGCGCCAGCAGCTTGACCGGGAGAGGCTCTGGGGCCAACGTCCTGACTTTC.

The V gene is TRBV27, the J gene TRBJ2-7; 7 nucleotides match TRBD1. Germline trimming cut 5 bases from V and 3 bases from J; bases unmatched to any gene: 7. The germline V gene encodes CDR1 MNHEY and CDR2 SMNVEV (reference sequence). The CDR3 is 14 amino acids. CDR3 bases: TGTGCCAGCAGTCCAGACAGGGAAGACTACGAGCAGTACTTC. Its translation is CASSPDREDYEQYF.

The chain links TRBV20-1 to TRBJ2-1, with TRBD2 matching 10 bases. The germline V gene encodes CDR1 DFQATT and CDR2 SNEGSKA (reference sequence). The CDR3 has 17 residues. The V and J ends lost 4 bases and 4 bases, in that order; junction bases with no gene match: 13. The DNA of the CDR3 is TGCAGTGCTATCCCCCTAGCGGGAGACGTGCGGTACAATGAGCAGTTCTTC. It translates to CSAIPLAGDVRYNEQFF.

The chain couples TRBV24-1 to TRBJ1-1, with 7 bases fitting TRBD1. CDR1 is KGHDR, CDR2 SFDVKD, per germline. V lost 9 bases and J lost 3; bases outside the gene matches: 6. The CDR3 sequence is 13 residues long. CDR3 sequence: CATRAGGDTEAFF. The CDR3 DNA follows: TGTGCCACCCGGGCAGGGGGAGACACTGAAGCTTTCTTT.

The rearrangement uses TRBV6-6 and TRBJ2-1, with D unresolved. From germline, CDR1 is MNHNY and CDR2 SVGAGI (reference sequence). This CDR3 comprises 12 residues. Trimming removed 7 bases from V and 8 bases from J, with 12 bases in between. The CDR3: CASTPYTDEQFF. The CDR3 bases are TGTGCCAGCACCCCATATACAGATGAGCAGTTCTTC.

The gene calls are TRBV24-1 and TRBJ2-1; 7 bases are shared with TRBD2. V lost 3 bases to trimming and J lost 8 bases; unmatched junction nucleotides: 9. The CDR3 is made up of 15 amino acids. Germline CDR1 KGHDR, CDR2 SFDVKD. The CDR3 here is CATSDGEGREDEQFF. The CDR3 nucleotides read TGTGCCACCAGTGATGGGGAGGGGCGCGAGGATGAGCAGTTCTTC.

The chain recombines TRBV30 with TRBJ2-7; a possible D gene is TRBD2 (6 bases). CDR1 is GTSNPN, CDR2 SVGIG, per germline (reference sequence). Trimming took 5 bases from V and 2 from J, leaving 43 bases between them. The CDR3 totals 23 residues. The CDR3, as DNA: TGTGCCTGGGCACTCGCCCGGGACGGCGTCCCCGGCGGGGAATGGCGGAGGGCCTACGAGCAGTACTTC. Protein: CAWALARDGVPGGEWRRAYEQYF.

The chain couples TRBV7-6 to TRBJ2-3, with TRBD2 matching over 7 bases. The CDR3 covers 15 residues. Germline V CDR1 and CDR2: SGHVS, FNYEAQ. The V segment lost 5 bases and the J segment 6 bases; nucleotides outside the gene matches: 11. In DNA, the CDR3 is TGTGCCAGCAGCGAGCCTCAAGCGGGAAGGGATACGCAGTATTTT. Its protein is CASSEPQAGRDTQYF. The variable domain in full, completed from reference TRBV7-6 and TRBJ2-3, reads GAGVSQSPRYKVTKRGQDVALRCDPISGHVSLYWYRQALGQGPEFLTYFNYEAQQDKSGLPNDRFSAERPEGSISTLTIQRTEQRDSAMYRCASSEPQAGRDTQYFGPGTRLTVL.

The chain employs TRBV13 and TRBJ2-7, with a possible D match to TRBD1 (6 bases). The germline gives CDR1 PRHDT, CDR2 FYEKMQ (reference sequence). V lost 0 bases and J lost 2, with 11 bases in between. The CDR3 runs 15 residues. As DNA, the CDR3 is TGTGCCAGCAGCTTAGGGACAGGTGCAACCTACGAGCAGTACTTC. Its translation is CASSLGTGATYEQYF.

V is TRBV5-1 and J is TRBJ1-2; D ambiguous. CDR3 size: 14 residues. Germline CDR1 reads SGHRS; CDR2 reads YFSETQ. V lost 2 bases, J lost 2 bases, and 10 bases lay in between. The CDR3 DNA is TGCGCCAGCAGCTTAGAGACACCGAACTATGGCTACACCTTC. This sequence encodes CASSLETPNYGYTF.

This chain connects TRBV14 to TRBJ2-7; possibly TRBD1 for D (5 bases). Germline assignment: CDR1 SGHDN and CDR2 FVKESK. The V and J ends lost 3 bases and 1 base respectively, with 10 bases between them. The length of the CDR3 is 14 residues. The CDR3 reads CASSQYDSSYEQYF. The DNA for the CDR3 is TGTGCCAGCAGCCAGTACGACAGTTCCTACGAGCAGTACTTC. Full variable domain (rest looked up from reference TRBV14 and TRBJ2-7): EAGVTQFPSHSVIEKGQTVTLRCDPISGHDNLYWYRRVMGKEIKFLLHFVKESKQDESGMPNNRFLAERTGGTYSTLKVQPAELEDSGVYFCASSQYDSSYEQYFGPGTRLTVT.

The gene calls are TRBV4-1 and TRBJ2-5, with 8 positions matching TRBD2. The CDR3 consists of 16 residues. The trim removed 4 bases at V and 9 bases at J, leaving 16 bases unmatched. Looked up from germline, CDR1 is MGHRA and CDR2 is YSYEKL. CDR3: CASSPIGGSDGGAQYF. For the CDR3, the DNA is TGCGCCAGCAGCCCCATCGGAGGAAGTGACGGGGGGGCCCAGTACTTC.

The chain recombines TRBV11-2 with TRBJ2-1; 10 nucleotides line up with TRBD2. The CDR3 has 17 amino acids. With 5 bases clipped from V and 6 bases from J, the junction kept 13 bases outside the gene matches. The germline V gene has CDR1 SGHAT and CDR2 FQNNGV. The CDR3 loop reads CASSLWGQREGFNEQFF. The CDR3 region has the DNA TGTGCCAGCAGCCTTTGGGGTCAGCGGGAGGGCTTCAATGAGCAGTTCTTC.

The chain combines TRBV4-1 with TRBJ2-1; 16 bases map to TRBD2. Per germline, CDR1 MGHRA and CDR2 YSYEKL. This CDR3 has 15 amino acids. Trimming at V came to 5 bases and at J to 14 bases, leaving 9 bases not matched to a gene. CDR3 in amino acids: CASSLTGTSGRAKFF. The DNA of the CDR3 is TGCGCCAGCAGCTTAACCGGGACTAGCGGGAGGGCAAAGTTCTTC.

V gene TRBV9 combines with J gene TRBJ2-3, with TRBD2 identical over 12 bases. The CDR3 is 16 amino acids. V was clipped by 3 bases and J by 4 bases; unmatched bases: 6. The germline V gene encodes CDR1 SGDLS and CDR2 YYNGEE. The CDR3 sequence: CASSGMTSGSPDTQYF. The CDR3, as DNA: TGTGCCAGCAGCGGGATGACTAGCGGGAGCCCAGATACGCAGTATTTT.

This clonotype showed up just once. The chain employs TRBV5-1 and TRBJ2-5, with TRBD2 as a possible D gene (5 bases). The CDR3 has 14 amino acids. Trimming removed 1 base at V and 5 bases at J, with 12 bases between. Germline CDR1 SGHRS, CDR2 YFSETQ. The DNA for the CDR3 is TGCGCCAGCAGCTTGCGGGGTTTACGCGAGACCCAGTACTTC. Amino acids: CASSLRGLRETQYF.

The J gene is TRBJ1-5, the V gene TRBV4-1, with D perhaps TRBD1 (6 bases). Trimming removed 3 bases at V and 5 bases at J, with 8 bases between. The CDR3 is 13 residues long. Germline V CDR1 and CDR2: MGHRA, YSYEKL. CDR3 sequence reads: CASSHPGDQPQHF. DNA of the CDR3: TGCGCCAGCAGCCACCCAGGGGATCAGCCCCAGCATTTT.

This chain links TRBV3-1 with TRBJ2-5; unclear D gene. The germline gives CDR1 LGHDT, CDR2 YNNKEL (reference sequence). V lost 4 bases and J lost 4, with 13 bases in between. The CDR3 covers 14 residues. The CDR3: CASSPRIDPETQYF. The CDR3 DNA sequence: TGTGCCAGCAGCCCTCGGATAGACCCAGAGACCCAGTACTTC.

This sequence joins TRBV2 and TRBJ2-7; 8 nucleotides line up with TRBD1. The V gene's germline CDR1 is SNHLY and CDR2 FYNNEI. This CDR3 has 16 residues. The J segment lost 3 bases and the V segment lost 5 bases, leaving 12 bases of the junction unmatched. The DNA for the CDR3 is TGTGCCAGCAGTACCTTCACCGGGACAGGAAACTACGAGCAGTACTTC. The encoded protein is CASSTFTGTGNYEQYF.

The chain has TRBV27 and TRBJ1-2, with 11 bases identical to TRBD1. Losses at the gene ends were 8 bases for V and 2 bases for J; bases not matched to a gene: 4. Looked up from germline, CDR1 is MNHEY and CDR2 is SMNVEV (reference sequence). The CDR3 covers 14 residues. In DNA, the CDR3 is TGTGCCAGCGCATGGACAGGGGGCAACTATGGCTACACCTTC. This codes for CASAWTGGNYGYTF.

The J gene is TRBJ2-5, the V gene TRBV18, with TRBD1 matching over 9 bases. The CDR3 loop spans 16 amino acids. Germline V CDR1 and CDR2: KGHSH, LQKENI. V was pared by 6 bases and J by 3 bases, with 11 bases of the junction left unmatched. The CDR3 protein is CASSRTGGAVKETQYF. The CDR3 nucleotides read TGTGCCAGCTCCCGAACAGGGGGCGCGGTAAAAGAGACCCAGTACTTC.